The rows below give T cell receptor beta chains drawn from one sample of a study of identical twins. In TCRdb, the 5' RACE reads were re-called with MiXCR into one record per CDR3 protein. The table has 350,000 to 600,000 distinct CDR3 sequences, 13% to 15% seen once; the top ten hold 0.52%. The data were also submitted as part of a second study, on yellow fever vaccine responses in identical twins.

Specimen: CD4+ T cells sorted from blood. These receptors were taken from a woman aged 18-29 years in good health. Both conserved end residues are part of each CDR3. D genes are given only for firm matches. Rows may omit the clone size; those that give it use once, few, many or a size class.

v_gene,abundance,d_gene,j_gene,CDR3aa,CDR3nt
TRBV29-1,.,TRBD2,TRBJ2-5,CSVEGRLAGQETQYF,TGCAGCGTTGAAGGCAGACTAGCGGGGCAAGAGACCCAGTACTTC
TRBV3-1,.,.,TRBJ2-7,CASSLVVGVPHEQYF,TGTGCCAGCAGCCTCGTAGTCGGCGTACCCCACGAGCAGTACTTC
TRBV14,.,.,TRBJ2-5,CASSQFETQYF,TGTGCCAGCAGCCAATTTGAGACCCAGTACTTC
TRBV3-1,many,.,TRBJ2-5,CASSQGGPSVVF,TGTGCCAGCAGCCAAGGGGGCCCCTCGGTTGTCTTC
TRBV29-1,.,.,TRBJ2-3,CSVALSTDTRYF,TGCAGCGTTGCTTTAAGTACAGATACGCGGTATTTT
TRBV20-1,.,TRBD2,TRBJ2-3,CSAGTSGVYTQYF,TGCAGTGCTGGGACTAGCGGGGTATATACGCAGTATTTT
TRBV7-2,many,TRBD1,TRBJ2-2,CASSSGQGAGTGELFF,TGTGCCAGCAGCTCGGGACAGGGGGCAGGAACCGGGGAGCTGTTTTTT
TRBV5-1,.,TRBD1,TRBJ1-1,CASTRTGVETEAFF,TGCGCCAGCACCCGGACAGGGGTAGAGACTGAAGCTTTCTTT
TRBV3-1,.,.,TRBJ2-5,CASSRKVQETQYF,TGTGCCAGCAGCCGAAAGGTCCAAGAGACCCAGTACTTC
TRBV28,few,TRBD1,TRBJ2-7,CASRSTGTGVHYEQYF,TGTGCCAGCAGAAGCACCGGGACAGGGGTTCATTACGAGCAGTACTTC
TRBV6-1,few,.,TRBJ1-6,CASILSWDSPLHF,TGTGCCAGCATCCTTTCCTGGGATTCACCCCTCCACTTT
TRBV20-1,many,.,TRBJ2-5,CSAKPGLKETQYF,TGCAGTGCAAAGCCGGGACTGAAAGAGACCCAGTACTTC
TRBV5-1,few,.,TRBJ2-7,CASSLVGQFSYEQYF,TGCGCCAGCAGCTTGGTGGGGCAGTTCTCCTACGAGCAGTACTTC
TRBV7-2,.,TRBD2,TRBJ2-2,CASSPQLAGNTGELFF,TGTGCCAGCAGCCCCCAGCTAGCGGGGAACACCGGGGAGCTGTTTTTT
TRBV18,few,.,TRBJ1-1,CASSPQNERVTEAFF,TGTGCCAGCTCACCTCAGAATGAGCGGGTCACTGAAGCTTTCTTT
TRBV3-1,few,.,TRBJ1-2,CASSQAGFNGYTF,TGTGCCAGCAGCCAAGCAGGGTTTAATGGCTACACCTTC
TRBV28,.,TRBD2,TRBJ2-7,CASSLLAGGGEQYF,TGTGCCAGCAGTTTACTAGCGGGAGGGGGGGAGCAGTACTTC
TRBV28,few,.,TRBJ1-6,CASSLQESPLHF,TGTGCCAGCAGTTTACAAGAGTCACCCCTCCACTTT
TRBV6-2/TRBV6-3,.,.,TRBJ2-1,CASSHPEGSDNSYNEQFF,TGTGCCAGCAGCCACCCGGAGGGTAGCGACAACTCCTACAATGAGCAGTTCTTC
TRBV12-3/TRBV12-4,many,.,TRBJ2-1,CASSIQDLYNEQFF,TGTGCCAGCAGTATTCAAGACTTGTACAATGAGCAGTTCTTC
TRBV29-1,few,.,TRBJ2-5,CSVDSPVGGETQYF,TGCAGCGTTGATTCTCCGGTCGGAGGAGAGACCCAGTACTTC
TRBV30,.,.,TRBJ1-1,CALGSGFEAFF,TGTGCCTTGGGGTCGGGATTTGAAGCTTTCTTT
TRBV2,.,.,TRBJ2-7,CASSYQGGFDEQYF,TGTGCCAGCAGTTACCAGGGAGGTTTTGACGAGCAGTACTTC
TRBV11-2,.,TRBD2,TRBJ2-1,CASSPRGVAGENEQFF,TGTGCCAGCAGCCCCCGCGGGGTAGCGGGAGAAAATGAGCAGTTCTTC
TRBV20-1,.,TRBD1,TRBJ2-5,CSAPTGGLALPETQYF,TGCAGTGCTCCAACAGGGGGCCTAGCCCTTCCAGAGACCCAGTACTTC
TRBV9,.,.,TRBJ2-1,CASSVDEVIGEQFF,TGTGCCAGCAGCGTAGACGAGGTTATTGGGGAGCAGTTCTTC
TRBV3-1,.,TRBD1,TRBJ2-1,CASRLTGQGFHEQFF,TGTGCCAGCAGGCTGACGGGACAGGGTTTCCATGAGCAGTTCTTC
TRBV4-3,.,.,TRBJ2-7,CASSQDLLYEQYF,TGCGCCAGCAGCCAAGATCTCCTCTACGAGCAGTACTTC
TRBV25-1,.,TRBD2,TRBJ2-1,CASSEYGGGSYNEQFF,TGTGCCAGCAGTGAATACGGGGGAGGGTCCTACAATGAGCAGTTCTTC
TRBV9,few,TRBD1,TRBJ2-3,CASSVPRRDRDSDTQYF,TGTGCCAGCAGCGTCCCCCGTCGGGACAGGGATTCAGATACGCAGTATTTT
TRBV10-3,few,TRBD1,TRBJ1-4,CAINQGGVDEKLFF,TGTGCCATCAACCAGGGGGGGGTTGATGAAAAACTGTTTTTT
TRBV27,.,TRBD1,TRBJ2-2,CASSLGPGQKNTGELFF,TGTGCCAGCAGTTTGGGACCGGGACAGAAGAACACCGGGGAGCTGTTTTTT
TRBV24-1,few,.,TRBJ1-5,CATSPGAGNQPQHF,TGTGCCACCAGCCCAGGGGCGGGCAATCAGCCCCAGCATTTT
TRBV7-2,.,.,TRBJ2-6,CASTLDRRLNVLTF,TGTGCCAGCACCCTTGACAGGCGGCTAAACGTCCTGACTTTC
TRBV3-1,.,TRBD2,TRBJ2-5,CASSPGTRQETQYF,TGTGCCAGCAGCCCGGGGACTAGACAAGAGACCCAGTACTTC
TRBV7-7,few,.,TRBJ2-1,CASSHSGINEQFF,TGTGCTAGCAGCCACTCAGGGATCAATGAGCAGTTCTTC
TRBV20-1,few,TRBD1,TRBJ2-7,CSVTGQGIYEQYF,TGCAGTGTCACGGGACAGGGAATCTACGAGCAGTACTTC
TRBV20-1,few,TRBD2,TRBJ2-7,CSASLLAGGPYEQYF,TGCAGTGCCTCTCTCCTAGCGGGAGGCCCCTACGAGCAGTACTTC
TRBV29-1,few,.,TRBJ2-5,CSVVRRRETQYF,TGCAGCGTTGTGAGGCGCAGGGAGACCCAGTACTTC
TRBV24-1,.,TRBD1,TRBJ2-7,CATGGTGTHEQYF,TGTGCCACCGGGGGGACAGGGACCCACGAGCAGTACTTC
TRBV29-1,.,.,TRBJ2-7,CSVELLLASGQYF,TGCAGCGTTGAATTACTCTTGGCCTCCGGGCAGTACTTC
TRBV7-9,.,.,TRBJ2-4,CASSLDVRSNKNIQYF,TGTGCCAGCAGCTTAGACGTCAGAAGCAACAAAAACATTCAGTACTTC
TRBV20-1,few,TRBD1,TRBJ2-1,CSALGQGSYNEQFF,TGCAGTGCTTTAGGACAGGGGTCCTACAATGAGCAGTTCTTC
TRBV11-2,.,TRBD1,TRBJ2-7,CASMRQGLLTGLAEQYF,TGTGCCAGCATGCGACAGGGGTTGTTGACGGGGCTGGCCGAGCAGTACTTC
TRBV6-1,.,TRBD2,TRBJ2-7,CASSSGTKSYEQYF,TGTGCCAGCAGTAGCGGGACCAAATCCTACGAGCAGTACTTC
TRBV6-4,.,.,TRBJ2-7,CASSLTGSGEQYF,TGTGCCAGCAGCCTGACAGGGAGCGGGGAGCAGTACTTC
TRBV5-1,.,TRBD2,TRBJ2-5,CASSLLSRTSGETQYF,TGCGCCAGCAGCTTGTTGTCCAGGACTAGCGGAGAGACCCAGTACTTC
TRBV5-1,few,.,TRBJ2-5,CASSQGMWETQYF,TGCGCCAGCAGCCAGGGTATGTGGGAGACCCAGTACTTC
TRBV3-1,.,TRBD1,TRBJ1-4,CASSQDFTGETNEKLFF,TGTGCCAGCAGCCAAGACTTCACAGGGGAGACTAATGAAAAACTGTTTTTT
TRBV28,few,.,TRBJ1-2,CASSLLGRYTF,TGTGCCAGCAGTTTACTAGGGCGCTACACCTTC
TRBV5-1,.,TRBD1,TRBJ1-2,CASSSGGTGRGDYGYTF,TGCGCCAGCAGCTCGGGCGGGACAGGCCGGGGGGACTATGGCTACACCTTC
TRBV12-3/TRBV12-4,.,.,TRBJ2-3,CASSLGYSTDTQYF,TGTGCCAGCAGTTTAGGGTACAGCACAGATACGCAGTATTTT
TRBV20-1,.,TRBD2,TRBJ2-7,CSANSGTSEQYF,TGCAGTGCGAATAGCGGGACCTCCGAGCAGTACTTC
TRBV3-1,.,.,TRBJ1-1,CASSQPSNAAFF,TGTGCCAGCAGCCAACCCAGTAACGCAGCTTTCTTT
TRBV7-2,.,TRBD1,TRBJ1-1,CASSLSRQGNTEAFF,TGTGCCAGCAGCTTGTCTAGACAGGGGAACACTGAAGCTTTCTTT